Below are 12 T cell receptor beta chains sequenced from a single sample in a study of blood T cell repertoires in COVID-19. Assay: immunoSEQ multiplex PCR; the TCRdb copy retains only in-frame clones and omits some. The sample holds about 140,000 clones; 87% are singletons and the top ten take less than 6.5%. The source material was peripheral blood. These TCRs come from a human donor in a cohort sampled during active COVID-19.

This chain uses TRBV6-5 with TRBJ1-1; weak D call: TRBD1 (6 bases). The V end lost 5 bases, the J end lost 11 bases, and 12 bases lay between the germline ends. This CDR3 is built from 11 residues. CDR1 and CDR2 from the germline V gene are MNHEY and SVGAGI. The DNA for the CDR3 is TGTGCCAGCAGTACATCAGGGGAGGCTTTCTTT. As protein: CASSTSGEAFF.

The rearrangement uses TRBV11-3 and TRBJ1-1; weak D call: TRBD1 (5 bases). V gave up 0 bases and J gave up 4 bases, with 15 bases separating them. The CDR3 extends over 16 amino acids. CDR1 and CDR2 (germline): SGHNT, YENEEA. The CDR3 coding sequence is TGTGCCAGCAGCTTAGATCGGGGACTTACGTCCACTGAAGCTTTCTTT. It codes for CASSLDRGLTSTEAFF.

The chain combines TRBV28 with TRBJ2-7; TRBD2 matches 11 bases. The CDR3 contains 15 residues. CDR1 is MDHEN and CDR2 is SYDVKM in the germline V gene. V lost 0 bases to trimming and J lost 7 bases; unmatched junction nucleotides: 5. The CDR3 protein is CASSLWTSGEGEQYF. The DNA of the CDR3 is TGTGCCAGCAGTTTATGGACTAGCGGGGAAGGGGAGCAGTACTTC.

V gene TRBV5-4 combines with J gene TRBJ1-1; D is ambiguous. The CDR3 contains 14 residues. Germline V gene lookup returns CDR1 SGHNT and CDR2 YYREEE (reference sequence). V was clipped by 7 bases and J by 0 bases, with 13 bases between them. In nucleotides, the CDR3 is TGTGCCAGCGGCATGGTCGGGATGAACACTGAAGCTTTCTTT. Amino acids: CASGMVGMNTEAFF.

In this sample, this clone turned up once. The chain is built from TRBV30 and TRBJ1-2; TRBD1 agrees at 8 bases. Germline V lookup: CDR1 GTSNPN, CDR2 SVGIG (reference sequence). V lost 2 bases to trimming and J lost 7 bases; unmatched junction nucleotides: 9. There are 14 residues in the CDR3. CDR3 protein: CAWSRDRGGVGYTF. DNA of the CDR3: TGTGCCTGGAGTCGCGACAGGGGAGGGGTTGGCTACACCTTC. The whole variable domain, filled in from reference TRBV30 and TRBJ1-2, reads SQTIHQWPATLVQPVGSPLSLECTVEGTSNPNLYWYRQAAGRGLQLLFYSVGIGQISSEVPQNLSASRPQDRQFILSSKKLLLSDSGFYLCAWSRDRGGVGYTFGSGTRLTVV.

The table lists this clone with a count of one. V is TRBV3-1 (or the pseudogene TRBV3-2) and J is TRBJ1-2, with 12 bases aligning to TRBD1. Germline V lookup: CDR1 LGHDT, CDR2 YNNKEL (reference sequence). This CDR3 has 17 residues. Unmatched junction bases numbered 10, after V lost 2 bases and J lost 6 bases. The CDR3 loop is CASSQMGGQGARDGYTF. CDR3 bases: TGTGCCAGCAGCCAAATGGGGGGACAGGGGGCCCGTGATGGCTACACCTTC.

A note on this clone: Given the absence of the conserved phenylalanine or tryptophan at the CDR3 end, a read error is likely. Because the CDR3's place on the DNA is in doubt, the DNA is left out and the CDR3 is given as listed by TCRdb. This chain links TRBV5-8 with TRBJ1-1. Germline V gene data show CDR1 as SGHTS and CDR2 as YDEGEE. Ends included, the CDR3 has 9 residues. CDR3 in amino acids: CASSLYEGT.

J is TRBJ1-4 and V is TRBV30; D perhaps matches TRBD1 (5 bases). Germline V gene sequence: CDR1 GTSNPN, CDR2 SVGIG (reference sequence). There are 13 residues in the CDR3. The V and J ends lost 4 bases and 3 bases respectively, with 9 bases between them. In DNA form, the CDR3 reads TGTGCCTGGAACGACAGCCCTAATGAAAAACTGTTTTTT. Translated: CAWNDSPNEKLFF.

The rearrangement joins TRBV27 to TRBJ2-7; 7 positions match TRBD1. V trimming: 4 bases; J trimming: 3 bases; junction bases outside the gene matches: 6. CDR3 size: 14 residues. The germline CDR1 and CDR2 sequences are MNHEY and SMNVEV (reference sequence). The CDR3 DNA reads TGTGCCAGCAGTTATGACAGGGACGGCTACGAGCAGTACTTC. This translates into CASSYDRDGYEQYF.

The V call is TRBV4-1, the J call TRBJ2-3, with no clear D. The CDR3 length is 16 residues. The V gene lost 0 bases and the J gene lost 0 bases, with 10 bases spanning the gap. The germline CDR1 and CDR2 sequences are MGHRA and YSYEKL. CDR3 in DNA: TGCGCCAGCAGCCAAGAACCTAACCTAAGCACAGATACGCAGTATTTT. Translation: CASSQEPNLSTDTQYF.

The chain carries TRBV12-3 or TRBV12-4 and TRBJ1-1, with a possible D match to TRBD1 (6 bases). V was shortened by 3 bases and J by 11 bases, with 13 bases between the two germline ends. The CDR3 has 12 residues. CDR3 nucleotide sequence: TGTGCCAGCAGTTTCGGGGCAGGGGAGGCTTTCTTT. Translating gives CASSFGAGEAFF.

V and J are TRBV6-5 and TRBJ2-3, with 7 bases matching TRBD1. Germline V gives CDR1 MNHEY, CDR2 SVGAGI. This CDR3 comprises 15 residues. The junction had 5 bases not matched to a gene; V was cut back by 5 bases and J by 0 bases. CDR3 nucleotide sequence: TGTGCCAGCAGTAAGGGACAGACTAGCACAGATACGCAGTATTTT. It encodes CASSKGQTSTDTQYF.